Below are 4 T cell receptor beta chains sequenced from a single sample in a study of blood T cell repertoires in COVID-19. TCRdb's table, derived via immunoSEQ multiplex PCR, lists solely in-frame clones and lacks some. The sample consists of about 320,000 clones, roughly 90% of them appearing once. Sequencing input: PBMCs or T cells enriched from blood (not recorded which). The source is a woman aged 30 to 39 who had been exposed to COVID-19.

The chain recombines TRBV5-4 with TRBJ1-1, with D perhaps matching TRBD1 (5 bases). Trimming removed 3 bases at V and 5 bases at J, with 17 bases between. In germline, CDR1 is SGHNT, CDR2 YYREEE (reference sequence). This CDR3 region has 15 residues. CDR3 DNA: TGTGCCAGCAGCTCCCTAGGGGATTGGAATACTGAAGCTTTCTTT. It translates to CASSSLGDWNTEAFF.

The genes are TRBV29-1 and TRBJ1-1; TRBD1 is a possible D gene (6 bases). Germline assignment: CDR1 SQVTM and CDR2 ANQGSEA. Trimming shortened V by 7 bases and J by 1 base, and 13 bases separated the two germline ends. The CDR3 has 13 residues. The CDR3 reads CSEGQHSNTEAFF. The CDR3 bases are TGCAGCGAAGGACAGCATTCGAACACTGAAGCTTTCTTT.

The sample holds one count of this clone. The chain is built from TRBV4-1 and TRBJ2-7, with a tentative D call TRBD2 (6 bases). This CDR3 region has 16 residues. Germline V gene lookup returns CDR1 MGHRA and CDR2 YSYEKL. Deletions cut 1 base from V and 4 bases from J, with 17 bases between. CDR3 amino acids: CASSQGPAGPQYEQYF. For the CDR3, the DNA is TGCGCCAGCAGCCAAGGCCCGGCGGGGCCCCAATACGAGCAGTACTTC.

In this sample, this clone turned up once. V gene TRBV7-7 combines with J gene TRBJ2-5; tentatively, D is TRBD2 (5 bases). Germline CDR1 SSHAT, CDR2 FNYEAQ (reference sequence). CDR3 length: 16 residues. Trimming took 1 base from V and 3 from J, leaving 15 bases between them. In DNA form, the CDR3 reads TGTGCCAGCAGCTTAGGGGTGGCGGGTGGGGAAGAGACCCAGTACTTC. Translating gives CASSLGVAGGEETQYF.